This TCR beta chain was retrieved from a study of OX40 agonist ivuxolimab in advanced cancers. Study-wide background: All patients had ivuxolimab intravenously every 2 weeks at 0.01 to 10 mg/kg. Study findings and constraints: Mean expanded clone counts were higher in CD8+ than CD4+ T cells.

Some clones are missing from TCRdb's copy, which holds only in-frame ones; the method was immunoSEQ multiplex PCR. The sample includes 35,000 to 55,000 clones, about 95% of them seen just once. The germline V gene has CDR1 LNHNV and CDR2 YYDKDF (reference sequence). CDR3 size: 14 residues. Trimming at V came to 9 bases and at J to 4 bases, leaving 5 bases not matched to a gene. Patients with a history of autoimmune disease or on systemic immunosuppression were excluded. The study sampled blood at baseline, cycle 4 day 1, and cycle 7 day 1. To note about this clone: The target antigen is unknown.

The sequencing here drew on CD4+ or CD8+ T cells sorted from blood, taken in a trial of the OX40 agonist ivuxolimab. The source of this sequence is an adult with an advanced solid tumor such as melanoma, head and neck, liver or kidney cancer. The chain joins TRBV15 to TRBJ2-7, with 14 nucleotides matching TRBD2. The CDR3 region has the DNA TGTGCCACGGGACTAGCGGGAGTACGGTACGAGCAGTACTTC. Protein: CATGLAGVRYEQYF.